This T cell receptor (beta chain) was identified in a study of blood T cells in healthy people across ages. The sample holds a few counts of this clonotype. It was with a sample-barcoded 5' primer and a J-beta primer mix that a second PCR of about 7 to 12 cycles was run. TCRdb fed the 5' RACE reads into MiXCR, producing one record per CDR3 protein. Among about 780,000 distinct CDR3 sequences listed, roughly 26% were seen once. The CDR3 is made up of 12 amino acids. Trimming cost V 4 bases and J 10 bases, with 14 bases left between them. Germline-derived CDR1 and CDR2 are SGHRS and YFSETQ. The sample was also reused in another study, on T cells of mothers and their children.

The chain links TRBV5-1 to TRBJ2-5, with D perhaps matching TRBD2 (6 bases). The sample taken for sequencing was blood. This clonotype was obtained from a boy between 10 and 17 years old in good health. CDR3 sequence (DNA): TGCGCCAGCAGCCCGCGGTGGGGGGACCAGTACTTC. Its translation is CASSPRWGDQYF.